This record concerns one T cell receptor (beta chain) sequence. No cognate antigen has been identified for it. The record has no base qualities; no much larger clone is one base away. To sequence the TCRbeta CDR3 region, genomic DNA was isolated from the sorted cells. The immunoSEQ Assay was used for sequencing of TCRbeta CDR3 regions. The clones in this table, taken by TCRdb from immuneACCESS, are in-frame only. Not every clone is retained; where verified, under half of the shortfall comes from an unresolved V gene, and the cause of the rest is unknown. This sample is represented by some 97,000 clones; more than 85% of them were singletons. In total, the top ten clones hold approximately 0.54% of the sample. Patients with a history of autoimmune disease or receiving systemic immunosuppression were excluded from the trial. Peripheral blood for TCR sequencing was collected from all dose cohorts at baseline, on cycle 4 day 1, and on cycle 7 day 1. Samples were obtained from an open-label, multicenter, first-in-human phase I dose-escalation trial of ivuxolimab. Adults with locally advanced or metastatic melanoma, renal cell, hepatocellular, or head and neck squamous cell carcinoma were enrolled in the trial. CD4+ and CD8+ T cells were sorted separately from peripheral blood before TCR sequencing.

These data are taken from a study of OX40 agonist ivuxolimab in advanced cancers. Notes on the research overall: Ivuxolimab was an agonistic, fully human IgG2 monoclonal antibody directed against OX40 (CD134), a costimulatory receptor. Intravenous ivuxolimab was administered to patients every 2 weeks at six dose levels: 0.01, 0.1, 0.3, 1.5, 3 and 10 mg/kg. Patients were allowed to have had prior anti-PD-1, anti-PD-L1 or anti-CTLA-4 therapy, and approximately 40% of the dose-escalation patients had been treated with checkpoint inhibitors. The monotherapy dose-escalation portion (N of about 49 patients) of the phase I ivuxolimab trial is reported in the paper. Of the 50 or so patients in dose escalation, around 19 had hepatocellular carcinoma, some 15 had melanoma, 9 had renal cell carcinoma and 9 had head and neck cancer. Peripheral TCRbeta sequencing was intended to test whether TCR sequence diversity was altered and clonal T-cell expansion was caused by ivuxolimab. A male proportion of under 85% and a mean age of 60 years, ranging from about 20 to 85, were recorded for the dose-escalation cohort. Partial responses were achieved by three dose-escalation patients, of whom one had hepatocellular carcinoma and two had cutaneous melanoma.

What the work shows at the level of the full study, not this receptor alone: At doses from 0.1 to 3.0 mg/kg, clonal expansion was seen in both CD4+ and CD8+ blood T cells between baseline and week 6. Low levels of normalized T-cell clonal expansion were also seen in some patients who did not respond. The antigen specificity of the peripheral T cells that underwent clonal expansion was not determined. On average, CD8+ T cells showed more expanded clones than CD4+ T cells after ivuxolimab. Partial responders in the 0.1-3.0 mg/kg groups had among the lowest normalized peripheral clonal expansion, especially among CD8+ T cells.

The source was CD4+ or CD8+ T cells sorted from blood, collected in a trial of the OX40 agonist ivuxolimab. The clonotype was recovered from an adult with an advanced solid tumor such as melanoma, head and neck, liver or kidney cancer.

The CDR3 protein: CASSFAFSGNTIYF. Read as DNA, the sequence is TGTGCCAGCAGCTTTGCTTTCTCTGGAAACACCATATATTTT. Rearrangement joined TRBV7-9 to TRBJ1-3, with no confidently assigned D gene. The germline V gene (reference sequence) sets CDR1 to SEHNR and CDR2 to FQNEAQ. The CDR3 covers 14 residues, taking in both the cysteine and the phenylalanine. Only the CDR3 portion is preserved as DNA: 42 bases, with reading frame beginning at the first base. The V end loses 3 bases and the J end loses 0 bases, and a stretch of 6 bases separates them.